This section outlines one TCR beta chain sequence together with its context. Its cognate antigen is unknown. The same CDR3 can be traced to other DNA sequences in this sample. Clones were read by immunoSEQ multiplex PCR, and TCRdb kept only the in-frame ones, dropping some. Here the sample spans 50,000 or so clones, around 82% being singletons. The data derive from a study of OX40 agonist ivuxolimab in advanced cancers. As for the study in general: Each dose-escalation patient presented with hepatocellular carcinoma, melanoma, renal cell or head and neck cancer. Study-wide results and caveats: Averaging showed that CD8+ T cells had more expanded clones than CD4+ did.

The CDR3 has 15 residues. The V end was cut by 0 bases, the J end by 6 bases, with 13 bases between. From germline, CDR1 is SGDLS and CDR2 YYNGEE. The sample here was CD4+ or CD8+ T cells sorted from blood, taken in a trial of the OX40 agonist ivuxolimab. The rearrangement links TRBV9 to TRBJ1-3, with D perhaps matching TRBD1 (6 bases). The source of this sequence is an adult with an advanced solid tumor such as melanoma, head and neck, liver or kidney cancer. The CDR3 protein is CASSVGFGGPNTIYF. The CDR3, as DNA: TGTGCCAGCAGCGTAGGATTCGGGGGGCCAAACACCATATATTTT.